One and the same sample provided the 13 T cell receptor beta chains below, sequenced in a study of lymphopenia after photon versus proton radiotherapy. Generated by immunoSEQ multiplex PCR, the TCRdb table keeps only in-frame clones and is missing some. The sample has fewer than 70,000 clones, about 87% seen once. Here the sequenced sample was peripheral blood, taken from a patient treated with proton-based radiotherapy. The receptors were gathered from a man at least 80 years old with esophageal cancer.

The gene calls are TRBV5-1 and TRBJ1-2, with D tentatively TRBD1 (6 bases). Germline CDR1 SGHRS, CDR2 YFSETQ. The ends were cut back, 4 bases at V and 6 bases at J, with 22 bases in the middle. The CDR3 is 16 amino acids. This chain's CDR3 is CASSLRPSQGQHGYTF. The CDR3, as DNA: TGCGCCAGCAGCCTGCGCCCCTCACAGGGCCAGCATGGCTACACCTTC.

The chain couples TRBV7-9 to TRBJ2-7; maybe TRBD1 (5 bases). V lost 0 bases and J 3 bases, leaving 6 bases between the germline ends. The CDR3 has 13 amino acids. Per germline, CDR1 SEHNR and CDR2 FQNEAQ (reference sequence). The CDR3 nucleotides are TGTGCCAGCAGCTTAGCTAGGGGCTACGAGCAGTACTTC. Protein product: CASSLARGYEQYF.

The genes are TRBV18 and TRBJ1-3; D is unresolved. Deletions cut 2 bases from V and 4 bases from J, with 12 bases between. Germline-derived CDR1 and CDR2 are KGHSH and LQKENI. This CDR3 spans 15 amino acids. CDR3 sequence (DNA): TGTGCCAGCTCACCATACAAAGGGATAGGAAACACCATATATTTT. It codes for CASSPYKGIGNTIYF.

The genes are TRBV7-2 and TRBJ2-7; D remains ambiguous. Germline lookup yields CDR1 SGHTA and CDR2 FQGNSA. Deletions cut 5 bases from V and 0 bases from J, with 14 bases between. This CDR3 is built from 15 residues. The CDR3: CASSKGALSSYEQYF. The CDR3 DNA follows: TGTGCCAGCAGCAAAGGAGCACTAAGCTCCTACGAGCAGTACTTC.

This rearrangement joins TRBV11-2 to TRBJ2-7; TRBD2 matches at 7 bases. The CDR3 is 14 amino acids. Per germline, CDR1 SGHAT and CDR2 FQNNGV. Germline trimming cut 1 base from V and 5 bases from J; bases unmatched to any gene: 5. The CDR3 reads CASSLGPSGNEQYF. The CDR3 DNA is TGTGCCAGCAGCTTAGGTCCTAGCGGCAACGAGCAGTACTTC.

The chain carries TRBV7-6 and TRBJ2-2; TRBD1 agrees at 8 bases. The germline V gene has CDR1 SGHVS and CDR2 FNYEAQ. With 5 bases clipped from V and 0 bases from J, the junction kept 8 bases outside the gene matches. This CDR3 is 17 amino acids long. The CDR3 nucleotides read TGTGCCAGCAGCAGTCGACAGGGGCTATCGAACACCGGGGAGCTGTTTTTT. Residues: CASSSRQGLSNTGELFF.

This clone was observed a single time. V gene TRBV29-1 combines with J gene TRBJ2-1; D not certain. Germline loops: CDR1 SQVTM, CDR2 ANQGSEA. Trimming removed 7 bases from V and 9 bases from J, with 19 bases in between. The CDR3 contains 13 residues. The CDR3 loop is CSAGPARFGEQFF. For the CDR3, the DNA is TGCAGCGCAGGTCCCGCCCGGTTTGGTGAGCAGTTCTTC.

In DNA form, the CDR3 reads TGTGCCAGCAGCTTGCTGGGTGAGCCCCAGCATTTT. Protein sequence: CASSLLGEPQHF. This rearrangement joins TRBV5-6 to TRBJ1-5; D not resolved. The germline V gene encodes CDR1 SGHDT and CDR2 YYEEEE. There are 12 residues in the CDR3. Trimming pared 1 base from V and 8 bases from J, leaving 7 bases between.

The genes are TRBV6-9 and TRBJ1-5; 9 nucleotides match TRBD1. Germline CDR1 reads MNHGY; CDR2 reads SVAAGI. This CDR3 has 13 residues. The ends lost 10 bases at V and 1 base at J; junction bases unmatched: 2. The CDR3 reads CANGTGSNQPQHF. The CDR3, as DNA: TGTGCCAACGGGACAGGGAGCAATCAGCCCCAGCATTTT.

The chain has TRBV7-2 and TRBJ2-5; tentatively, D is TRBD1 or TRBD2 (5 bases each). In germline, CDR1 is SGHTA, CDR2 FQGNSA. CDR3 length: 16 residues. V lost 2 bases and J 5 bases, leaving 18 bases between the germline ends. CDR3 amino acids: CASSLWDLGQRETQYF. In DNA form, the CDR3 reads TGTGCCAGCAGCTTATGGGACCTCGGGCAACGGGAGACCCAGTACTTC.

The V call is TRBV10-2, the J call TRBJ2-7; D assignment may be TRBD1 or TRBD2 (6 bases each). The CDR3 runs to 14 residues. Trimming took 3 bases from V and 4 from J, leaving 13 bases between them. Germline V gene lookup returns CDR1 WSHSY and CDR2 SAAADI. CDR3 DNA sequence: TGCGCCAGCAGTGACCTGAGAGGGGGGTACGAGCAGTACTTC. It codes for CASSDLRGGYEQYF.

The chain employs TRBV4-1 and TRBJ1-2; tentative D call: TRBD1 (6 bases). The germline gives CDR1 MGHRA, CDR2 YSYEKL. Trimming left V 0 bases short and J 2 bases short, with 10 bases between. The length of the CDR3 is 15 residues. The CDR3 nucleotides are TGCGCCAGCAGCCAAGAATGGGGGCGGAACTATGGCTACACCTTC. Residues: CASSQEWGRNYGYTF.

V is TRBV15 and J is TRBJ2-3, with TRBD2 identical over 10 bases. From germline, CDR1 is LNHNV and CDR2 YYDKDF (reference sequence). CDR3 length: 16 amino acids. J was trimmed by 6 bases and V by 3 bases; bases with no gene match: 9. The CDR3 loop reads CATSSISGGGLDTQYF. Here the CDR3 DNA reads TGTGCCACCAGCAGCATAAGCGGGGGGGGGCTGGATACGCAGTATTTT.